Below, one TCR beta chain is given with its context. Trimming cost V 5 bases and J 5 bases, with 16 bases left between them. CDR3 size: 13 residues. Germline CDR1 and CDR2: SQVTM and ANQGSEA. These data belong to a study of cytomegalovirus exposure and HLA in healthy donors. Primers for the PCR totalled 60 Vbeta and 13 Jbeta. Assay used: immunoSEQ multiplex PCR; TCRdb lists only in-frame clones, some missing. The repertoire table contains around 71,000 clones. V usage is TRBV29-1 and J usage is TRBJ2-7; tentatively, D is TRBD1 (5 bases). Sequenced input: PBMCs. The sequence was obtained from a woman aged 30 to 39 in good health and CMV-seronegative. The CDR3 DNA reads as TGCAGCGTTACCTACCAGGGAATTGACGAGCAGTACTTC. This encodes CSVTYQGIDEQYF.